Listed below are T cell receptor beta chains from one sample, sequenced in a study of T cell responses to AZD1222 COVID-19 vaccine. TCRdb's table, derived via immunoSEQ multiplex PCR, lists solely in-frame clones and lacks some. The sample carries 150,000 to 200,000 clones, 80% to 95% recorded once. Sequenced material: peripheral blood, taken 28 days after the second AZD1222 dose. Source of these receptors: an adult who received the AZD1222 COVID-19 vaccine. Both conserved end residues are part of each CDR3. A D gene is named only where the DNA matches it firmly. For some rows the clone size is stated as once, few or many, or as a class when expanded; others skip it.

j_call: TRBJ1-2
clone_size: .
d_call: .
v_call: TRBV4-1
cdr3_length: 15
cdr3_nt: TGCGCCAGCAGCCGCCCATCCGGGTTTGACTATGGCTACACCTTC
cdr3_aa: CASSRPSGFDYGYTF

j_call: TRBJ2-5
clone_size: .
d_call: .
v_call: TRBV6-2/TRBV6-3
cdr3_length: 14
cdr3_nt: TGTGCCAGCAGTTACTACCGGCAGCAAGAGACCCAGTACTTC
cdr3_aa: CASSYYRQQETQYF

j_call: TRBJ2-2
clone_size: .
d_call: .
v_call: TRBV29-1
cdr3_length: 14
cdr3_nt: TGCAGCGTGGCCCAGGTCACGAACACCGGGGAGCTGTTTTTT
cdr3_aa: CSVAQVTNTGELFF

j_call: TRBJ1-1
clone_size: .
d_call: .
v_call: TRBV5-1
cdr3_length: 14
cdr3_nt: TGCGCCAGCAGCTTAATGACAGCTAACACTGAAGCTTTCTTT
cdr3_aa: CASSLMTANTEAFF

j_call: TRBJ2-7
clone_size: .
d_call: TRBD2
v_call: TRBV4-1
cdr3_length: 17
cdr3_nt: TGCGCCAGCAGCCAAGATGGGGCCGGGACTAGCGGGTACGAGCAGTACTTC
cdr3_aa: CASSQDGAGTSGYEQYF

j_call: TRBJ2-1
clone_size: .
d_call: TRBD1
v_call: TRBV24-1
cdr3_length: 16
cdr3_nt: TGTGCCACCCCCCACATTGACAGGGGAGAGAGCAATGAGCAGTTCTTC
cdr3_aa: CATPHIDRGESNEQFF

j_call: TRBJ2-5
clone_size: .
d_call: .
v_call: TRBV3-1/TRBV3-2
cdr3_length: 15
cdr3_nt: TGTGCCAGCAGCCAAGATTTCGGCAGGCAAGAGACCCAGTACTTC
cdr3_aa: CASSQDFGRQETQYF

j_call: TRBJ1-1
clone_size: .
d_call: .
v_call: TRBV5-4
cdr3_length: 14
cdr3_nt: TGTGCCAGCAGCTTGGGGACAAGGAACACTGAAGCTTTCTTT
cdr3_aa: CASSLGTRNTEAFF

j_call: TRBJ2-1
clone_size: .
d_call: .
v_call: TRBV6-5
cdr3_length: 15
cdr3_nt: TGTGCCAGCAGGGACGACCAAAATCCATACAATGAGCAGTTCTTC
cdr3_aa: CASRDDQNPYNEQFF

j_call: TRBJ1-1
clone_size: .
d_call: TRBD1
v_call: TRBV19
cdr3_length: 16
cdr3_nt: TGTGCCAGTAGTATGAACAGGGGCCCAGGGAACACTGAAGCTTTCTTT
cdr3_aa: CASSMNRGPGNTEAFF

j_call: TRBJ2-3
clone_size: .
d_call: .
v_call: TRBV5-4
cdr3_length: 14
cdr3_nt: TGTGCCAGCAGCAGGTGGGACGGCACAGATACGCAGTATTTT
cdr3_aa: CASSRWDGTDTQYF

j_call: TRBJ2-7
clone_size: .
d_call: .
v_call: TRBV19
cdr3_length: 14
cdr3_nt: TGTGCCAGTGGATGGACAGCGGACTTGTCTCAGCAGTACTTC
cdr3_aa: CASGWTADLSQQYF

j_call: TRBJ2-3
clone_size: .
d_call: .
v_call: TRBV4-2
cdr3_length: 13
cdr3_nt: TGTGCCAGCAGCCAAGATTGGCCAGATACGCAGTATTTT
cdr3_aa: CASSQDWPDTQYF

j_call: TRBJ2-1
clone_size: .
d_call: .
v_call: TRBV15
cdr3_length: 21
cdr3_nt: TGTGCCACCAGCAGAGATTCGACCATGAGGGCCAGGACCTCGGGTTACAATGAGCAGTTCTTC
cdr3_aa: CATSRDSTMRARTSGYNEQFF

j_call: TRBJ2-5
clone_size: .
d_call: .
v_call: TRBV7-2
cdr3_length: 13
cdr3_nt: TGTGCCAGCAGCCAAGGGCGGTCGGAAACCCAGTACTTC
cdr3_aa: CASSQGRSETQYF

j_call: TRBJ1-2
clone_size: once
d_call: TRBD1
v_call: TRBV19
cdr3_length: 14
cdr3_nt: TGTGCCAGTAGGTCTCCCACAGGGGGCAGGGGCTACACCTTC
cdr3_aa: CASRSPTGGRGYTF

j_call: TRBJ2-3
clone_size: .
d_call: TRBD2
v_call: TRBV5-4
cdr3_length: 19
cdr3_nt: TGTGCCAGCAGCTGGGCCGGGACTAGCGGGAGTAAGGGCACAGATACGCAGTATTTT
cdr3_aa: CASSWAGTSGSKGTDTQYF

j_call: TRBJ1-1
clone_size: .
d_call: TRBD1
v_call: TRBV25-1
cdr3_length: 15
cdr3_nt: TGTGCCAGCACAGGGGGCTGGACGCATGCCACTGAAGCTTTCTTT
cdr3_aa: CASTGGWTHATEAFF

j_call: TRBJ1-3
clone_size: .
d_call: TRBD1
v_call: TRBV7-3
cdr3_length: 16
cdr3_nt: TGTGCCAGCAGCTTAAAGGGGGCAGGGGGAGGAAACACCATATATTTT
cdr3_aa: CASSLKGAGGGNTIYF

j_call: TRBJ1-5
clone_size: .
d_call: TRBD1
v_call: TRBV11-3
cdr3_length: 19
cdr3_nt: TGTGCCAGCAGCTTAGAAACAGGGGGGGTTGAAATTGGCAATCAGCCCCAGCATTTT
cdr3_aa: CASSLETGGVEIGNQPQHF

j_call: TRBJ1-5
clone_size: .
d_call: TRBD1
v_call: TRBV6-5
cdr3_length: 13
cdr3_nt: TGTGCCAGCAGTTGGACAGGGACTCAGCCCCAGCATTTT
cdr3_aa: CASSWTGTQPQHF

j_call: TRBJ2-4
clone_size: .
d_call: TRBD2
v_call: TRBV2
cdr3_length: 13
cdr3_nt: TGTGCCAGCAGTGGCGGGGGTAAAAACATTCAGTACTTC
cdr3_aa: CASSGGGKNIQYF

j_call: TRBJ1-5
clone_size: .
d_call: .
v_call: TRBV4-1
cdr3_length: 15
cdr3_nt: TGCGCCAGCAGGCCGGGCGTCTATAGCAATCAGCCCCAGCATTTT
cdr3_aa: CASRPGVYSNQPQHF

j_call: TRBJ1-5
clone_size: .
d_call: TRBD1
v_call: TRBV9
cdr3_length: 13
cdr3_nt: TGTGCCAGCAGCGCGGGACAGAATGAGCCCCAGCATTTT
cdr3_aa: CASSAGQNEPQHF

j_call: TRBJ1-2
clone_size: .
d_call: TRBD1
v_call: TRBV18
cdr3_length: 15
cdr3_nt: TGTGCCAGCTCACCGACAGGGGGATTTGGCTATGGCTACACCTTC
cdr3_aa: CASSPTGGFGYGYTF